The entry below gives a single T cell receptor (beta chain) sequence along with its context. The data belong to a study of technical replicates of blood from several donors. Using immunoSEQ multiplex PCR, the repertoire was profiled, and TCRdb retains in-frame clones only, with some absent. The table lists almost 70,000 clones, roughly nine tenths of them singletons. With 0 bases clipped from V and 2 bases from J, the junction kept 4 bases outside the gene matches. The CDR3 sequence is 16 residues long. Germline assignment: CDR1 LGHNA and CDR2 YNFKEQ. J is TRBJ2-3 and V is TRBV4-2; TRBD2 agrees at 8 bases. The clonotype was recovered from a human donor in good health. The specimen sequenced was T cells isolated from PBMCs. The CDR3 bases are TGTGCCAGCAGCCAAGAGCTAGCGGGTTACACAGATACGCAGTATTTT. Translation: CASSQELAGYTDTQYF.